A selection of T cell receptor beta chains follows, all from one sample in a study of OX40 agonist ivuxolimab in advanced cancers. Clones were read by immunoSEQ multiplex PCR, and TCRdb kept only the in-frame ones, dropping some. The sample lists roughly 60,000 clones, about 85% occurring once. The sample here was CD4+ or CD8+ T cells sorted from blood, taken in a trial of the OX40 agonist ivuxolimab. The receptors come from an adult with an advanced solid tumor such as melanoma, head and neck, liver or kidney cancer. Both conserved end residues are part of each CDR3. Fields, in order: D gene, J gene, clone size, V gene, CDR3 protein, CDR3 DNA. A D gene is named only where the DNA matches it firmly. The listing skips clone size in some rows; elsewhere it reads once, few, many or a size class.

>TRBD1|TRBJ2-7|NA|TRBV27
CASSLRDRWSGQLEQYF
TGTGCCAGCAGTCTCCGGGACAGGTGGTCCGGCCAGCTCGAGCAGTACTTC
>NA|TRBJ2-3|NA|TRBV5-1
CASSLSGGPDTQYF
TGCGCCAGCAGCTTGAGTGGGGGCCCAGATACGCAGTATTTT
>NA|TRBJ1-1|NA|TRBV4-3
CASSQDPESEAFF
TGCGCCAGCAGCCAAGATCCGGAGTCTGAAGCTTTCTTT
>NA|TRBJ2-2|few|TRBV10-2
CASSESAGAGELFF
TGCGCCAGCAGTGAGTCCGCAGGGGCCGGGGAGCTGTTTTTT
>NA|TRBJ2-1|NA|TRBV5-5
CASSFGHNEQFF
TGTGCCAGCAGCTTCGGACACAATGAGCAGTTCTTC
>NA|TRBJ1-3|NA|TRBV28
CASSLRPHGDTIYF
TGTGCCAGCAGTTTAAGACCTCACGGGGACACCATATATTTT
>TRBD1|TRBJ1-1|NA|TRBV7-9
CASSWTGGRYTEAFF
TGTGCCAGCAGCTGGACAGGGGGCCGGTACACTGAAGCTTTCTTT
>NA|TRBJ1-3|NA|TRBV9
CASSFSKTLRSGNTIYF
TGTGCCAGCAGCTTTAGTAAGACTCTGCGCTCTGGAAACACCATATATTTT
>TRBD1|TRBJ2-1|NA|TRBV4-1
CASSQPTGTGDYNEQFF
TGCGCCAGCAGCCAACCCACAGGGACAGGGGACTACAATGAGCAGTTCTTC
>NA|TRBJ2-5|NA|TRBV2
CASSEFIWDGSGETQYF
TGTGCCAGCAGTGAATTTATATGGGACGGATCGGGAGAGACCCAGTACTTC
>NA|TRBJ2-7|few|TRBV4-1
CASRGGPYEQYF
TGCGCCAGCCGCGGCGGACCCTACGAGCAGTACTTC
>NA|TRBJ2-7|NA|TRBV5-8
CASSLGTYEQYF
TGTGCCAGCAGCTTGGGGACCTACGAGCAGTACTTC
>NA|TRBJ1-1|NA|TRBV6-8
CASSYVSKTARGGTEAFF
TGTGCCAGCAGTTACGTTTCAAAAACAGCGCGAGGGGGCACTGAAGCTTTCTTT
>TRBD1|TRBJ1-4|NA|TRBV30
CAWSITGGWSNEKLFF
TGTGCCTGGAGTATAACAGGGGGCTGGAGTAATGAAAAACTGTTTTTT
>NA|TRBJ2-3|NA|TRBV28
CASRGGGGNTDTQYF
TGTGCCAGCAGGGGGGGCGGGGGCAACACAGATACGCAGTATTTT
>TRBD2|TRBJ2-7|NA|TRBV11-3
CASSLLAVSYEQYF
TGTGCCAGCAGCCTACTAGCGGTTTCCTACGAGCAGTACTTC
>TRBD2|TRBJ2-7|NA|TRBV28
CASSLAGTSGSFSYEQYF
TGTGCCAGCAGTTTGGCCGGGACTAGCGGGAGCTTCTCCTACGAGCAGTACTTC
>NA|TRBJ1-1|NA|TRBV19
CASSISTNTEAFF
TGTGCCAGTAGTATCTCAACGAACACTGAAGCTTTCTTT
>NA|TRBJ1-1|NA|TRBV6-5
CASKGGTEAFF
TGTGCCAGCAAGGGGGGCACTGAAGCTTTCTTT
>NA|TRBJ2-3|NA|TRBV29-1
CSVGETGYTQYF
TGCAGCGTTGGGGAAACCGGGTATACGCAGTATTTT
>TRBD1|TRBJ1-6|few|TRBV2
CASRTGAASPLHF
TGTGCCAGCCGAACAGGGGCTGCTTCACCCCTCCACTTT
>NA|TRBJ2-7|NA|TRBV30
CAWTGWNYEQYF
TGTGCCTGGACCGGATGGAACTACGAGCAGTACTTC
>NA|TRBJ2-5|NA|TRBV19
CASSLGHTSERWQETQYF
TGTGCCAGTAGTCTGGGACACACTAGCGAGAGATGGCAAGAGACCCAGTACTTC
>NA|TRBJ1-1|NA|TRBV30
CAWSVSRRERVNTEAFF
TGTGCCTGGAGTGTAAGTAGAAGGGAGCGGGTGAACACTGAAGCTTTCTTT
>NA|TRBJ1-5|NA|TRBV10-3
CAISSSGEGQPQHF
TGTGCCATCAGCTCTTCAGGGGAGGGTCAGCCCCAGCATTTT
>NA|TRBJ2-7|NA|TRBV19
CASTAGAAYEQYF
TGTGCCAGTACTGCAGGAGCCGCCTACGAGCAGTACTTC
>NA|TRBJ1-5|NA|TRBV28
CASSPTGGGNQPQHF
TGTGCCAGCAGTCCCACAGGAGGGGGCAATCAGCCCCAGCATTTT
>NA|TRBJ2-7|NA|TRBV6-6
CASSYLGGGTYEQYF
TGTGCCAGCAGTTACCTGGGAGGGGGAACCTACGAGCAGTACTTC
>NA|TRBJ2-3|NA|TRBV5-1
CASSLVDTQYF
TGCGCCAGCAGCTTGGTTGATACGCAGTATTTT
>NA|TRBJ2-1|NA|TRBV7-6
CASSSRNRHNEQFF
TGTGCCAGCAGCTCAAGGAACAGGCACAATGAGCAGTTCTTC
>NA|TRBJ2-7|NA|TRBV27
CATGTIYEQYF
TGTGCAACCGGGACAATCTACGAGCAGTACTTC
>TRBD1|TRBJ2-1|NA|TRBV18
CASSPDRQGNIYNEQFF
TGTGCCAGCTCACCTGATAGACAGGGTAATATATACAATGAGCAGTTCTTC
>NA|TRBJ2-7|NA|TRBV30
CAWSGTGMSSYEQYF
TGTGCCTGGAGCGGTACAGGGATGAGCTCCTACGAGCAGTACTTC
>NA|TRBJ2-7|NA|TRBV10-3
CAIRATERDEQYF
TGTGCCATCAGGGCCACGGAGCGCGACGAGCAGTACTTC
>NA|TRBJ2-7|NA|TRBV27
CASRHYPASPSYEQYF
TGTGCCAGCAGACATTATCCGGCCTCACCCTCCTACGAGCAGTACTTC
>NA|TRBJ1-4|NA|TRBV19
CASNRVDEKLFF
TGTGCCAGTAATAGGGTGGATGAAAAACTGTTTTTT
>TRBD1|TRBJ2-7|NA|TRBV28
CASSDRDRGVYEQYF
TGTGCCAGCAGTGACCGGGACAGGGGGGTCTACGAGCAGTACTTC
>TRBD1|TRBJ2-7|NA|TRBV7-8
CASSSGQADEQYF
TGTGCCAGCAGCTCAGGACAGGCGGACGAGCAGTACTTC
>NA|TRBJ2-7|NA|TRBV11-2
CASSLRMGYEQYF
TGTGCCAGCAGCTTAAGAATGGGCTACGAGCAGTACTTC
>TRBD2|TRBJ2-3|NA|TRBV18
CASSPLGLAGVDTQYF
TGTGCCAGCTCACCACTGGGACTAGCGGGAGTCGATACGCAGTATTTT
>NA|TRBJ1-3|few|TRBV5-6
CASSPPWSGNTIYF
TGTGCCAGCAGCCCCCCCTGGTCTGGAAACACCATATATTTT
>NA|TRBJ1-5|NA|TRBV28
CASSPTGSNQPQHF
TGTGCCAGCAGCCCAACAGGTAGCAATCAGCCCCAGCATTTT
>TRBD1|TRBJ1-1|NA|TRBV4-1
CASSREDRAGNTEAFF
TGCGCCAGCAGCCGGGAGGACAGGGCGGGGAACACTGAAGCTTTCTTT
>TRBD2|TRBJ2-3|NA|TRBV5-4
CASSLARRGSTDTQYF
TGTGCCAGCAGCTTGGCTAGGCGGGGGAGCACAGATACGCAGTATTTT
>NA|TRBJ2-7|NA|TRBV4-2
CASSQEGSGSYEQYF
TGTGCCAGCAGCCAAGAGGGGAGTGGCTCCTACGAGCAGTACTTC